One and the same sample provided the 32 T cell receptor beta chains below, sequenced in a study of T-cell memory formation after mild COVID-19. TCRdb re-called the 5' RACE reads with MiXCR, one entry per CDR3 protein. Of roughly 500,000 distinct CDR3 sequences detected, approximately 20% appear once; the ten largest clones hold under 15%. What was sequenced was PBMCs or a T cell subset sorted from them (not recorded which). These receptors came from an adult woman who had mild COVID-19 (a few samples of this study predate the infection). Cell type and time point are not known.

This clonotype turned up a few times. This chain uses TRBV7-9 with TRBJ2-3; tentatively, D is TRBD1 (6 bases). CDR3 size: 14 residues. CDR1 SEHNR and CDR2 FQNEAQ come from the germline V gene (reference sequence). V dropped 4 bases and J dropped 4 bases, with 12 bases sitting between them. The CDR3 bases are TGTGCCAGCAGCTCCACAGGGATGGCAGATACGCAGTATTTT. Its protein is CASSSTGMADTQYF.

The chain carries TRBV6-5 and TRBJ2-7; the D call may be TRBD1 or TRBD2 (5 bases each). Germline V gene sequence: CDR1 MNHEY, CDR2 SVGAGI. The CDR3 totals 14 residues. Trimming shortened V by 6 bases and J by 4 bases, and 16 bases separated the two germline ends. The CDR3 nucleotides read TGTGCCAGCAGCATGGGGGTCTGGGGATACGAGCAGTACTTC. Its protein product is CASSMGVWGYEQYF.

A few counts support this clonotype. This rearrangement joins TRBV5-5 to TRBJ1-2, with a tentative D call TRBD1 (5 bases). The CDR3 consists of 15 residues. Germline CDR1 is SGHKS and CDR2 is YYEKEE (reference sequence). V dropped 0 bases and J dropped 6 bases, with 15 bases sitting between them. In DNA, the CDR3 is TGTGCCAGCAGCTTGGGTACAGGTGGAGCTAATGGCTACACCTTC. It is translated as CASSLGTGGANGYTF.

This clonotype was counted ten times or more. The chain employs TRBV2 and TRBJ1-5; D is perhaps TRBD1 (5 bases). V was trimmed by 6 bases and J by 0 bases, leaving 12 bases between them. The CDR3 length is 15 residues. Germline V gene data show CDR1 as SNHLY and CDR2 as FYNNEI. In DNA form, the CDR3 reads TGTGCCAGCAGGGCGACAGATTATAGCAATCAGCCCCAGCATTTT. As protein: CASRATDYSNQPQHF. Based on the CDR3 plus reference TRBV2 and TRBJ1-5, the full variable domain is EPEVTQTPSHQVTQMGQEVILRCVPISNHLYFYWYRQILGQKVEFLVSFYNNEISEKSEIFDDQFSVERPDGSNFTLKIRSTKLEDSAMYFCASRATDYSNQPQHFGDGTRLSIL.

This clonotype was seen more than once but under ten times. This chain joins TRBV12-3 or TRBV12-4 and TRBJ2-5; perhaps TRBD1 as D (5 bases). V lost 4 bases and J 4 bases, leaving 13 bases between the germline ends. The length of the CDR3 is 14 residues. CDR3 protein: CASSYQQGRETQYF. CDR3 nucleotides: TGTGCCAGCAGTTACCAGCAGGGTAGAGAGACCCAGTACTTC.

This clonotype was detected many times. The chain joins TRBV5-1 to TRBJ2-1, with a tentative D call TRBD1 (6 bases). CDR1 and CDR2 from the germline V gene are SGHRS and YFSETQ. The length of the CDR3 is 14 residues. V was pared by 0 bases and J by 5 bases, with 9 bases between. The chain's CDR3 is CASSLGQGNNEQFF. The CDR3 DNA reads as TGCGCCAGCAGCTTGGGGCAGGGGAACAATGAGCAGTTCTTC.

This clonotype appeared a few times. The chain is built from TRBV12-3 or TRBV12-4 and TRBJ2-3, with TRBD2 matching 8 bases. The CDR3 has 16 residues. Trimming took 5 bases from V and 6 from J; bases not matched to a gene: 13. The CDR3 loop reads CASSHPLAGAGDTQYF. CDR3 DNA sequence: TGTGCCAGCAGTCATCCGCTAGCGGGCGCGGGGGATACGCAGTATTTT.

The chain uses TRBV24-1 and TRBJ2-1, with 11 positions matching TRBD2. This CDR3 contains 16 residues. Per the germline V gene, CDR1 is KGHDR and CDR2 is SFDVKD. V dropped 0 bases and J dropped 7; count of bases not matched to a gene: 4. For the CDR3, the DNA is TGTGCCACCAGTGATTTGATGGTAGCGGGGGGGAATGAGCAGTTCTTC. Translating gives CATSDLMVAGGNEQFF.

CDR3 coding DNA: TGTGCCAGCAGGCCGGAGGGGAGGATCGAGCAGTACTTC. Translated, it gives CASRPEGRIEQYF. This rearrangement joins TRBV6-5 to TRBJ2-7; D is possibly TRBD2 (6 bases). V was cut by 6 bases and J by 6 bases, with 15 bases left in between. Germline CDR1 MNHEY, CDR2 SVGAGI. The CDR3 contains 13 residues.

Concerning this clonotype itself: A read error is possible here, since a much larger clone lies one base away. This sequence joins TRBV5-4 and TRBJ1-1, with TRBD1 identical over 7 bases. The CDR3 totals 14 residues. Germline assignment: CDR1 SGHNT and CDR2 YYREEE (reference sequence). V was clipped by 4 bases and J by 1 base; unmatched bases: 4. In DNA, the CDR3 is TGTGCCAGCAGCATGGGACAGACGAACACTGAAGCTTTCTTT. Its translation: CASSMGQTNTEAFF.

This clonotype was seen just once. This sequence joins TRBV24-1 and TRBJ1-5, with unresolved D. The CDR3 spans 16 residues. CDR1 KGHDR and CDR2 SFDVKD come from the germline V gene. V was clipped by 3 bases and J by 1 base, with 12 bases between them. This CDR3 is CATSDPRAGSNQPQHF. The CDR3, as DNA: TGTGCCACCAGTGATCCCCGGGCGGGAAGCAATCAGCCCCAGCATTTT.

This clonotype was counted between two and nine times. The chain couples TRBV6-2 or TRBV6-3 to TRBJ2-3, with a tentative D call TRBD2 (6 bases). This CDR3 has 15 amino acids. CDR1 and CDR2 from the germline V gene are MNHEY and SVGEGT. Trimming removed 3 bases at V and 2 bases at J, with 12 bases between. The DNA for the CDR3 is TGTGCCAGCAGTTATCACAGCGGGCACACAGATACGCAGTATTTT. It specifies CASSYHSGHTDTQYF.

The genes are TRBV9 and TRBJ2-3; weak D call: TRBD2 (5 bases). V lost 1 base and J 6 bases, leaving 15 bases between the germline ends. In germline, CDR1 is SGDLS, CDR2 YYNGEE. This CDR3 has 15 residues. The CDR3 protein is CASSVQTGTLDTQYF. CDR3 bases: TGTGCCAGCAGCGTACAAACGGGAACCCTGGATACGCAGTATTTT.

This clonotype was observed a few times. This sequence joins TRBV6-1 and TRBJ2-7; D is ambiguous. The CDR3 is made up of 14 amino acids. Germline V gene lookup returns CDR1 MNHNS and CDR2 SASEGT. Trimming stripped 4 bases from V and 3 bases from J, with 13 bases between. The CDR3 DNA reads as TGTGCCAGCAGTGTTGGGGAATACAACTACGAGCAGTACTTC. This translates into CASSVGEYNYEQYF.

This clonotype has more than one count but fewer than ten. This chain links TRBV20-1 with TRBJ1-2; no firm D call. CDR3 length: 14 amino acids. V was clipped by 1 base and J by 4 bases, with 13 bases between them. Germline V CDR1 and CDR2: DFQATT, SNEGSKA (reference sequence). The CDR3: CSARVGNSAYGYTF. The CDR3 DNA is TGCAGTGCTAGAGTGGGCAATTCGGCCTATGGCTACACCTTC.

This rearrangement joins TRBV27 to TRBJ2-2; D is perhaps TRBD1 (5 bases). The CDR3 totals 14 residues. Germline V lookup: CDR1 MNHEY, CDR2 SMNVEV (reference sequence). The ends were cut back, 6 bases at V and 1 base at J, with 9 bases in the middle. In DNA, the CDR3 is TGTGCCAGCAGGACAGCTCGGAACACCGGGGAGCTGTTTTTT. The encoded protein is CASRTARNTGELFF.

The CDR3 loop is CASSLQLAKNIQYF. The CDR3 coding sequence is TGTGCCAGCAGCTTGCAGCTAGCCAAAAACATTCAGTACTTC. The rearrangement joins TRBV5-6 to TRBJ2-4, with no clear D. Germline V gene sequence: CDR1 SGHDT, CDR2 YYEEEE. The CDR3 totals 14 residues. Trimming took off 1 base at V and 0 bases at J, with 5 bases between the two ends.

This clonotype has more than one count but fewer than ten. CDR3 region: CASSPRWQDYGYTF. The CDR3 DNA sequence: TGTGCCAGCAGCCCCCGTTGGCAGGACTATGGCTACACCTTC. The chain recombines TRBV9 with TRBJ1-2, with no clear D. This CDR3 comprises 14 residues. From germline, CDR1 is SGDLS and CDR2 YYNGEE. V was pared by 4 bases and J by 3 bases, with 13 bases between. Full variable domain (rest looked up from reference TRBV9 and TRBJ1-2): DSGVTQTPKHLITATGQRVTLRCSPRSGDLSVYWYQQSLDQGLQFLIQYYNGEERAKGNILERFSAQQFPDLHSELNLSSLELGDSALYFCASSPRWQDYGYTFGSGTRLTVV.

The V call is TRBV5-6, the J call TRBJ2-1, with no clear D. The CDR3 loop spans 12 amino acids. Germline V gene data show CDR1 as SGHDT and CDR2 as YYEEEE. The ends were cut back, 3 bases at V and 6 bases at J, with 7 bases in the middle. The CDR3 sequence is CASSSNRNEQFF. The CDR3 bases are TGTGCCAGCAGCTCGAATCGCAATGAGCAGTTCTTC.

Many counts were recorded for this clonotype. V and J are TRBV7-2 and TRBJ2-3; D perhaps matches TRBD1 (5 bases). The CDR3 runs 15 residues. CDR1 SGHTA and CDR2 FQGNSA come from the germline V gene. V was pared by 5 bases and J by 8 bases, with 20 bases between. CDR3 protein: CASSADTTGHGTQYF. The DNA of the CDR3 is TGTGCCAGCAGCGCCGATACGACCGGACACGGTACGCAGTATTTT.

This sequence joins TRBV12-3 or TRBV12-4 and TRBJ1-4, with D possibly being TRBD1 (6 bases). The CDR3 is 14 residues long. Trimming took off 4 bases at V and 7 bases at J, with 13 bases between the two ends. CDR3 DNA: TGTGCCAGCAGTTCCGACAGGTGGCGTGAAAAACTGTTTTTT. Its protein product is CASSSDRWREKLFF.

This sequence joins TRBV10-3 and TRBJ2-7, with D maybe TRBD1 (5 bases). CDR3 size: 14 residues. V lost 3 bases to trimming and J lost 5 bases, with 14 bases between them. Germline V gene lookup returns CDR1 ENHRY and CDR2 SYGVKD. This chain's CDR3 is CAISDQQGSHEQYF. CDR3 bases: TGTGCCATCAGTGACCAGCAGGGAAGTCACGAGCAGTACTTC.

This rearrangement joins TRBV7-2 to TRBJ2-1; the D is unclear. CDR3 length: 16 residues. Germline V CDR1 and CDR2: SGHTA, FQGNSA. V was clipped by 1 base and J by 9 bases, with 19 bases between them. In nucleotides, the CDR3 is TGTGCCAGCAGCTTAGGTTTTCGTATGTGGGATGGTGAGCAGTTCTTC. This codes for CASSLGFRMWDGEQFF.

This clonotype was detected only a few times. CDR3: CASSPGLARSSYEQYF. The CDR3 DNA sequence: TGTGCCAGCAGTCCGGGACTAGCGAGAAGCTCCTACGAGCAGTACTTC. The rearrangement links TRBV27 to TRBJ2-7; TRBD2 aligns across 10 bases. The CDR3 is 16 residues long. J gave up 0 bases and V 5 bases, and 7 bases lay outside the gene matches. Per germline, CDR1 MNHEY and CDR2 SMNVEV (reference sequence).

Of note for this clonotype: No DNA is shown, since the ends of the CDR3 on it are uncertain; the CDR3 is the one TCRdb lists. The rearrangement links TRBV4-1 to TRBJ1-2; whether TRBD1, the table's D call, matches the DNA was not checked. Germline V gene lookup returns CDR1 MGHRA and CDR2 YSYEKL. Ends included, the CDR3 has 16 residues. Here the CDR3 reads CASSQDSSGQGYGYTF.

The chain has TRBV12-3 or TRBV12-4 and TRBJ2-3; possible D gene TRBD1, 5 bases. V was pared by 4 bases and J by 2 bases, with 13 bases between. There are 15 residues in the CDR3. In nucleotides, the CDR3 is TGTGCCAGCAGTTCTATAGGGGTTTACACAGATACGCAGTATTTT. Its translation: CASSSIGVYTDTQYF.

This rearrangement joins TRBV2 to TRBJ2-3, with 9 positions matching TRBD2. Germline V CDR1 and CDR2: SNHLY, FYNNEI. The length of the CDR3 is 14 residues. J was trimmed by 5 bases and V by 6 bases; bases with no gene match: 6. The CDR3 nucleotides read TGTGCCAGCAGGGATAGCGGGAGCGTAGATACGCAGTATTTT. Its translation is CASRDSGSVDTQYF. Full variable domain (rest looked up from reference TRBV2 and TRBJ2-3): EPEVTQTPSHQVTQMGQEVILRCVPISNHLYFYWYRQILGQKVEFLVSFYNNEISEKSEIFDDQFSVERPDGSNFTLKIRSTKLEDSAMYFCASRDSGSVDTQYFGPGTRLTVL.

In its sample, this clonotype was seen a few times. The rearrangement joins TRBV4-2 to TRBJ2-3; D possibly uses TRBD1 or TRBD2 (5 bases each). CDR3 length: 16 residues. Trimming left V 3 bases short and J 2 bases short, with 15 bases between. Germline values: CDR1 LGHNA, CDR2 YNFKEQ. CDR3 coding DNA: TGTGCCAGCAGCCAGGGGGTTATTTGGGACACAGATACGCAGTATTTT. The encoded protein is CASSQGVIWDTDTQYF.

V is TRBV20-1 and J is TRBJ1-2, with D uncertain. V was pared by 4 bases and J by 2 bases, with 14 bases between. The CDR3 is 14 amino acids. CDR1 is DFQATT and CDR2 is SNEGSKA in the germline V gene (reference sequence). CDR3 DNA sequence: TGCAGTGCTATGGTGGCAAAGGGAAACTATGGCTACACCTTC. Residues: CSAMVAKGNYGYTF.

CDR3 amino acids: CASIFRAGGSYNEQFF. As DNA, the CDR3 is TGTGCCAGTATATTTCGGGCGGGTGGTTCCTACAATGAGCAGTTCTTC. The chain recombines TRBV27 with TRBJ2-1; a possible D gene is TRBD2 (5 bases). This CDR3 region has 16 residues. Germline loops: CDR1 MNHEY, CDR2 SMNVEV (reference sequence). Trimming took off 9 bases at V and 1 base at J, with 19 bases between the two ends.

The rearrangement uses TRBV10-3 and TRBJ2-3; possible D gene TRBD2, 7 bases. V dropped 11 bases and J dropped 3 bases, with 12 bases sitting between them. Per germline, CDR1 ENHRY and CDR2 SYGVKD. The CDR3 has 12 amino acids. As DNA, the CDR3 is TGTGCCCTCGCGGGGGCAACAGATACGCAGTATTTT. Residues: CALAGATDTQYF.

This clonotype was seen a few times. V is TRBV19 and J is TRBJ1-6; unclear D gene. The CDR3 consists of 14 residues. Germline lookup yields CDR1 LNHDA and CDR2 SQIVND (reference sequence). Trimming pared 3 bases from V and 7 bases from J, leaving 10 bases between. For the CDR3, the DNA is TGTGCCAGTAGTATTCGGGATTCAAATTCACCCCTCCACTTT. This codes for CASSIRDSNSPLHF.